Listed below are T cell receptor beta chains from one sample, sequenced in a study of Ad26.COV2.S vaccination and SARS-CoV-2 variants. Measured with immunoSEQ multiplex PCR; TCRdb has only the in-frame clones, and not every one. The sample comprises about 180,000 clones, around nine tenths of which are singletons, and about 5.9% rests with the top ten. This specimen was peripheral blood, taken after recovery from COVID-19. These receptors were taken from a human donor who had recovered from COVID-19. Both conserved end residues are trimmed from each CDR3. Each record gives: J gene, clone size, CDR3 length, V gene, CDR3 protein. Clone size is given for some rows only: seen once, a few or many times, or a class if the clone is expanded.

>TRBJ2-1|NA|12|TRBV5-1
ASSRLGEYNEQF
>TRBJ2-5|NA|8|TRBV29-1
SVERETQY
>TRBJ2-7|NA|11|TRBV5-4
ASSLAWGYEQY
>TRBJ2-7|NA|14|TRBV13
ASSAQAGQPNHEQY
>TRBJ2-4|NA|10|TRBV4-1
ASSQETHIQY
>TRBJ2-7|NA|15|TRBV28
ASSRTGGITSSYEQY
>TRBJ2-1|NA|13|TRBV7-6
ASSIGTSGSNEQF
>TRBJ2-7|once|9|TRBV3-1/TRBV3-2
ASSQKDEQY
>TRBJ1-1|NA|12|TRBV6-5
ASTPDRGDTEAF
>TRBJ2-7|NA|11|TRBV12-3/TRBV12-4
ASKAGGPYEQY
>TRBJ2-5|NA|13|TRBV12-5
ASGPRDRMEETQY
>TRBJ1-3|NA|14|TRBV7-9
ASSYLDRRGGNTIY
>TRBJ1-1|NA|13|TRBV4-1
ASSQDEKGSTEAF
>TRBJ2-5|NA|13|TRBV3-1/TRBV3-2
ASSQFSGGGETQY
>TRBJ1-3|once|10|TRBV7-9
ASSLWGNTIY
>TRBJ2-7|NA|13|TRBV6-5
ASMNPGGRVHEQY
>TRBJ2-1|NA|9|TRBV3-1/TRBV3-2
ASSNYNEQF